This T cell receptor (beta chain) was sequenced for a study of T cell responses to AZD1222 COVID-19 vaccine. Sequencing was performed with immunoSEQ multiplex PCR; in TCRdb, only in-frame clones are kept and a portion is missing. The table lists approximately 130,000 clones, 80% to 90% of them singletons. Overall study results and limits: Clonal diversity may have been underestimated, and the donors were mostly white British, with more females than males.

A few counts support this clone. Antigen specificity is unknown. The CDR3 consists of 13 residues. CDR1 is LGHNT, CDR2 FRNRAP, per germline. J was trimmed by 8 bases and V by 7 bases; bases with no gene match: 6. The sample here was peripheral blood, taken 28 days after the second AZD1222 dose. The genes are TRBV12-5 and TRBJ1-2; 11 nucleotides align to TRBD1. The receptor was isolated from an adult who received the AZD1222 COVID-19 vaccine. Written as DNA, the CDR3 is TGTGCTAGTGCCCGGACAGGGGGCAAGGGCTACACCTTC. It specifies CASARTGGKGYTF.